These 20 T cell receptor beta chains share one sample of origin, sequenced in a study of technical replicates of blood from several donors. Sequencing used immunoSEQ multiplex PCR; TCRdb keeps in-frame clones, though not all of them. Among more than 65,000 clones, about 96% were seen once, and the ten largest hold under 0.4%. The sample consisted of T cells isolated from PBMCs. These receptor sequences come from a human donor in good health.

The rearrangement joins TRBV5-1 to TRBJ2-5; unclear D gene. This CDR3 contains 11 residues. Trimming pared 4 bases from V and 4 bases from J, leaving 5 bases between. The germline V gene encodes CDR1 SGHRS and CDR2 YFSETQ. The CDR3 reads CASSLLETQYF. CDR3 in DNA: TGCGCCAGCAGCCTCCTAGAGACCCAGTACTTC. The whole variable domain, remainder taken from reference TRBV5-1 and TRBJ2-5, is KAGVTQTPRYLIKTRGQQVTLSCSPISGHRSVSWYQQTPGQGLQFLFEYFSETQRNKGNFPGRFSGRQFSNSRSEMNVSTLELGDSALYLCASSLLETQYFGPGTRLLVL.

This chain uses TRBV27 with TRBJ1-5, with a possible D match to TRBD1 (6 bases). Germline values: CDR1 MNHEY, CDR2 SMNVEV (reference sequence). Trimming removed 5 bases at V and 6 bases at J, with 14 bases between. The length of the CDR3 is 14 residues. The CDR3 sequence is CASSVQGSGQPQHF. DNA of the CDR3: TGTGCCAGCAGTGTACAGGGCTCGGGTCAGCCCCAGCATTTT.

On this clone: At one boundary the junction diverges from the germline segment, which might be a read error. The chain carries TRBV10-3 and TRBJ1-2, with D maybe TRBD1 (6 bases). CDR1 ENHRY and CDR2 SYGVKD come from the germline V gene. The CDR3 spans 13 residues. CDR3 in amino acids: CAISEEDSYVRIF. Here the CDR3 DNA reads TGTGCCATCAGTGAGGAGGACAGTTATGTTCGAATCTTC.

The chain couples TRBV12-5 to TRBJ1-1; 8 nucleotides line up with TRBD1. Trimming took 4 bases from V and 6 from J; bases not matched to a gene: 4. CDR3 length equals 13 residues. The germline V gene encodes CDR1 LGHNT and CDR2 FRNRAP. CDR3 sequence reads: CASGSDRGSEAFF. CDR3 DNA: TGTGCTAGTGGTTCCGACAGGGGATCTGAAGCTTTCTTT.

Only one count was recorded for this clone. Written as DNA, the CDR3 is TGTGCCAGCAGCCTGGGACTAGCGGTAGACGAGCAGTACTTC. Translation: CASSLGLAVDEQYF. This chain links TRBV14 with TRBJ2-7, with TRBD2 matching 11 bases. There are 14 residues in the CDR3. V trimming: 4 bases; J trimming: 5 bases; junction bases outside the gene matches: 4. Germline CDR1 SGHDN, CDR2 FVKESK.

The chain recombines TRBV6-6 with TRBJ1-2; D remains ambiguous. The germline CDR1 and CDR2 sequences are MNHNY and SVGAGI (reference sequence). The CDR3 runs to 13 residues. The V end lost 5 bases, the J end lost 1 base, and 8 bases lay between the germline ends. In nucleotides, the CDR3 is TGTGCCAGCAGTAGAGGGCATAACTATGGCTACACCTTC. Translating it yields CASSRGHNYGYTF.

The chain employs TRBV11-2 and TRBJ2-7; maybe TRBD2 (6 bases). Germline V gene data show CDR1 as SGHAT and CDR2 as FQNNGV. Trimming took off 5 bases at V and 1 base at J, with 12 bases between the two ends. This CDR3 spans 14 amino acids. The CDR3 reads CASSVGGGSYEQYF. CDR3 bases: TGTGCCAGCAGCGTCGGGGGAGGATCCTACGAGCAGTACTTC.

The rearrangement uses TRBV19 and TRBJ1-4; tentatively, D is TRBD1 (5 bases). Trimming took 3 bases from V and 8 from J, leaving 13 bases between them. Germline values: CDR1 LNHDA, CDR2 SQIVND (reference sequence). The length of the CDR3 is 14 residues. The CDR3 sequence is CASSMGRGHEKLFF. For the CDR3, the DNA is TGTGCCAGTAGTATGGGAAGGGGTCACGAAAAACTGTTTTTT.

To note about this clone: Germline and junction disagree at one end, which may indicate a read error. V gene TRBV9 combines with J gene TRBJ2-7; D may be TRBD1 (5 bases). The V gene's germline CDR1 is SGDLS and CDR2 YYNGEE. The CDR3 is made up of 15 amino acids. DNA for the CDR3: TGTGCCAGCAGCGTAGGCAGCAGGGTCTCCGACGAGCAGTACTTC. Amino acids: CASSVGSRVSDEQYF.

This chain connects TRBV27 to TRBJ2-3, with no clear D. Trimming took off 3 bases at V and 0 bases at J, with 7 bases between the two ends. The CDR3 totals 14 residues. CDR1 and CDR2 from the germline V gene are MNHEY and SMNVEV (reference sequence). The CDR3 nucleotides read TGTGCCAGCAGTTTCCAGGAAAGCACAGATACGCAGTATTTT. Encoded protein: CASSFQESTDTQYF.

The rearrangement uses TRBV11-2 and TRBJ2-2, with TRBD2 identical over 14 bases. J gave up 7 bases and V 3 bases, and 4 bases lay outside the gene matches. This CDR3 region has 16 residues. Germline lookup yields CDR1 SGHAT and CDR2 FQNNGV. The CDR3 nucleotides read TGTGCCAGCAGCTTGCCAGGACTAGCGGGAGGCGGGGAGCTGTTTTTT. This gives the protein CASSLPGLAGGGELFF.

The chain is built from TRBV30 and TRBJ1-1; TRBD1 aligns across 7 bases. The V gene end was trimmed by 0 bases and the J gene end by 10 bases; junction bases not matched to a gene: 2. Germline CDR1 GTSNPN, CDR2 SVGIG (reference sequence). There are 11 residues in the CDR3. As DNA, the CDR3 is TGTGCCTGGAGTGTCAGACAGGGAGCTTTCTTT. Its translation is CAWSVRQGAFF.

V and J are TRBV9 and TRBJ1-1, with D perhaps matching TRBD1 (6 bases). The CDR3 consists of 15 residues. Germline CDR1 SGDLS, CDR2 YYNGEE. Trimming removed 0 bases at V and 3 bases at J, with 12 bases between. As DNA, the CDR3 is TGTGCCAGCAGCGTAGGAGAGGGGGTATACACTGAAGCTTTCTTT. Its translation: CASSVGEGVYTEAFF. Together with reference TRBV9 and TRBJ1-1, the CDR3 gives the full variable domain: DSGVTQTPKHLITATGQRVTLRCSPRSGDLSVYWYQQSLDQGLQFLIQYYNGEERAKGNILERFSAQQFPDLHSELNLSSLELGDSALYFCASSVGEGVYTEAFFGQGTRLTVV.

The chain couples TRBV19 to TRBJ1-5; unclear D gene. CDR3 size: 14 residues. Trimming pared 7 bases from V and 7 bases from J, leaving 17 bases between. Germline V gene sequence: CDR1 LNHDA, CDR2 SQIVND (reference sequence). CDR3 bases: TGTGCCAGTAATCCCCTATCCGGGGAGCAGCCCCAGCATTTT. It codes for CASNPLSGEQPQHF.

The chain links TRBV6-6 to TRBJ1-1, with 10 bases lining up with TRBD1. Germline CDR1 is MNHNY and CDR2 is SVGAGI (reference sequence). The CDR3 covers 16 residues. The V gene end was trimmed by 7 bases and the J gene end by 3 bases; junction bases not matched to a gene: 11. The CDR3 region is CASNVDRQGAYTEAFF. DNA of the CDR3: TGTGCCAGCAACGTAGACCGACAGGGGGCTTACACTGAAGCTTTCTTT.

Only one count was recorded for this clone. V is TRBV5-4 and J is TRBJ2-4, with D perhaps TRBD2 (7 bases). CDR1 is SGHNT and CDR2 is YYREEE in the germline V gene (reference sequence). This CDR3 spans 16 amino acids. Trimming left V 4 bases short and J 1 base short, with 15 bases between. CDR3 protein: CASSEGGGWAKNIQYF. CDR3 DNA sequence: TGTGCCAGCAGCGAGGGGGGGGGATGGGCCAAAAACATTCAGTACTTC.

This chain joins TRBV6-5 and TRBJ1-1; TRBD1 matches 9 bases. From germline, CDR1 is MNHEY and CDR2 SVGAGI. After removal of 1 base from V and 4 bases from J, the junction contained 4 bases not matched to a gene. The CDR3 runs to 15 residues. CDR3 residues: CASSYYRGLSTEAFF. CDR3 sequence (DNA): TGTGCCAGCAGTTACTACAGGGGGCTTAGCACTGAAGCTTTCTTT.

The V gene is TRBV29-1, the J gene TRBJ1-4; no definite D call. Per the germline V gene, CDR1 is SQVTM and CDR2 is ANQGSEA. The CDR3 runs 13 residues. Trimming left V 3 bases short and J 6 bases short, with 11 bases between. Here the CDR3 reads CSVESTADEKLFF. The CDR3 DNA is TGCAGCGTTGAGTCGACGGCGGATGAAAAACTGTTTTTT.

This chain uses TRBV7-6 with TRBJ1-4; D gene unclear. The CDR3 extends over 14 amino acids. Germline V gene lookup returns CDR1 SGHVS and CDR2 FNYEAQ. V lost 5 bases to trimming and J lost 7 bases, with 14 bases between them. The CDR3 DNA reads TGTGCCAGCAGCCCTCGACATATGAGTGAAAAACTGTTTTTT. Translated: CASSPRHMSEKLFF.

This chain links TRBV11-3 with TRBJ2-7; 12 nucleotides align to TRBD2. With 5 bases clipped from V and 3 bases from J, the junction kept 2 bases outside the gene matches. This CDR3 comprises 14 residues. The germline V gene encodes CDR1 SGHNT and CDR2 YENEEA. For the CDR3, the DNA is TGTGCCAGCAGCGGACTAGCGGGGTTCTACGAGCAGTACTTC. The encoded protein is CASSGLAGFYEQYF.